These 3 T cell receptor beta chains originate from one sample sequenced in a study of cytomegalovirus exposure and HLA in healthy donors. Primers for the PCR totalled 60 Vbeta and 13 Jbeta. The assay was immunoSEQ multiplex PCR, and TCRdb's table has in-frame clones only and misses some. The sample contains roughly 170,000 clones, 84% of which appear only once. Sequences were obtained from PBMCs. These receptor sequences come from a girl aged 2 to 9 in good health and CMV-seropositive.

The CDR3 loop reads CASSVGAEQKNIQYF. In DNA form, the CDR3 reads TGTGCCAGCAGCGTAGGAGCGGAACAAAAAAACATTCAGTACTTC. The chain links TRBV9 to TRBJ2-4, with D maybe TRBD2 (5 bases). V lost 0 bases to trimming and J lost 4 bases, with 11 bases between them. The CDR3 extends over 15 amino acids. From germline, CDR1 is SGDLS and CDR2 YYNGEE.

This chain connects TRBV28 to TRBJ1-6; D is uncertain. V was clipped by 5 bases and J by 3 bases, with 11 bases between them. CDR1 is MDHEN, CDR2 SYDVKM, per germline. The CDR3 is 15 residues long. The CDR3 is CASSPAADYNSPLHF. Here the CDR3 DNA reads TGTGCCAGCAGTCCGGCAGCGGACTATAATTCACCCCTCCACTTT.

The rearrangement joins TRBV5-1 to TRBJ2-7; D is unclear. CDR1 and CDR2 (germline): SGHRS, YFSETQ. V gave up 2 bases and J gave up 3 bases, with 9 bases separating them. This CDR3 comprises 13 residues. In nucleotides, the CDR3 is TGCGCCAGCAGCTTAGACTCTCACTACGAGCAGTACTTC. It translates to CASSLDSHYEQYF.